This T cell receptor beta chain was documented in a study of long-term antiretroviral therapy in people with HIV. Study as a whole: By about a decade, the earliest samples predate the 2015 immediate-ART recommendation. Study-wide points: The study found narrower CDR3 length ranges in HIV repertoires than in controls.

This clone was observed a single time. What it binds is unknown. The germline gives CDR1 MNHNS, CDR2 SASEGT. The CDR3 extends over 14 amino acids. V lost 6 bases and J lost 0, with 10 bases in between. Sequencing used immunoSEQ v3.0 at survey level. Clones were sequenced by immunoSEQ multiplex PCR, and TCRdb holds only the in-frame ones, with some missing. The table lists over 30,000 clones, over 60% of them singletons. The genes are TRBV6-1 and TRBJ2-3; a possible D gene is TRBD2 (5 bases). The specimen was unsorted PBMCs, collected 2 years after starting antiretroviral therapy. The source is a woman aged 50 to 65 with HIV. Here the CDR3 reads CASRLLGSTDTQYF. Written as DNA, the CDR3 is TGTGCCAGCAGACTACTAGGGAGCACAGATACGCAGTATTTT.